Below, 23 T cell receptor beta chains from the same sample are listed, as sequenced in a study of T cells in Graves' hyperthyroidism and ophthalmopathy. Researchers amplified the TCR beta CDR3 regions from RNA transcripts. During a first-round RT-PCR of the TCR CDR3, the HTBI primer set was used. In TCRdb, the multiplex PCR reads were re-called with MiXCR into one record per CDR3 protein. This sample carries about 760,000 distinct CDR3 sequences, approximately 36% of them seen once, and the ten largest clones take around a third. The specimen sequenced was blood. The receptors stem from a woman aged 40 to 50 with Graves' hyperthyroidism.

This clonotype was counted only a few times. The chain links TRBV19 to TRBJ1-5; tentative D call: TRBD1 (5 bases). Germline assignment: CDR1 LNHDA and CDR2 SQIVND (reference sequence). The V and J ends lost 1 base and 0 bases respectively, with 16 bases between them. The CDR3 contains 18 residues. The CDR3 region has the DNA TGTGCCAGTAGTATAGTGGAGGGGTGGAAGCCTAGCAATCAGCCCCAGCATTTT. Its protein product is CASSIVEGWKPSNQPQHF. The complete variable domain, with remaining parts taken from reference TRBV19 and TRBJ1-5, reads DGGITQSPKYLFRKEGQNVTLSCEQNLNHDAMYWYRQDPGQGLRLIYYSQIVNDFQKGDIAEGYSVSREKKESFPLTVTSAQKNPTAFYLCASSIVEGWKPSNQPQHFGDGTRLSIL.

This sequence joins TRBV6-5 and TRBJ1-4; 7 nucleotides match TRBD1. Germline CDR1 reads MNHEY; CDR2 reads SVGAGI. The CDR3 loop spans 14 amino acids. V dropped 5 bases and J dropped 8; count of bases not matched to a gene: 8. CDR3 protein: CASSRSGQSEKLFF. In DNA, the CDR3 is TGTGCCAGCAGTCGATCGGGACAGAGCGAAAAACTGTTTTTT.

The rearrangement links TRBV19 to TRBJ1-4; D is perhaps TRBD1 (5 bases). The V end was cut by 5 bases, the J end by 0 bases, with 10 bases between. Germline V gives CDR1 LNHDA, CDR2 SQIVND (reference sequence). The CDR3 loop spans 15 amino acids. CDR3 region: CASSPLTATNEKLFF. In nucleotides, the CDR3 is TGTGCCAGTAGTCCCTTGACAGCAACTAATGAAAAACTGTTTTTT.

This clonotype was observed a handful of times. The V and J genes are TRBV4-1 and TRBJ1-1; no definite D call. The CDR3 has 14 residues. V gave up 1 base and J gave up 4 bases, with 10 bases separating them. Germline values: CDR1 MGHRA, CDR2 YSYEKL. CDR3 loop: CASSQVVVVTEAFF. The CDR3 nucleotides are TGCGCCAGCAGCCAAGTAGTGGTGGTCACTGAAGCTTTCTTT.

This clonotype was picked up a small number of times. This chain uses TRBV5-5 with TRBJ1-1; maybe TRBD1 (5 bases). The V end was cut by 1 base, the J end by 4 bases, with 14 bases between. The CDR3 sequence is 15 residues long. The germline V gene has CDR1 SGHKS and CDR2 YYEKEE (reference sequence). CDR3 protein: CASSLMQGGATEAFF. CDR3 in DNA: TGTGCCAGCAGCTTGATGCAGGGAGGTGCCACTGAAGCTTTCTTT.

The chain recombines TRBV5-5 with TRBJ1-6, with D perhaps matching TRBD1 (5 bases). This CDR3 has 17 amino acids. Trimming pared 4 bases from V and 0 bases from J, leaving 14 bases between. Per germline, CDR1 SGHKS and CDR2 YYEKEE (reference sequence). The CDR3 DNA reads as TGTGCCAGCAGCCGGGACGGGACTCGCTCCTATAATTCACCCCTCCACTTT. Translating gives CASSRDGTRSYNSPLHF.

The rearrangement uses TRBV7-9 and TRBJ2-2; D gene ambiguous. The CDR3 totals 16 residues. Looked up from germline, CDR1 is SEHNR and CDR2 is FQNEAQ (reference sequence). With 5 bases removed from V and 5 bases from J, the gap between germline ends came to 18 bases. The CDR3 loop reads CASSHWFGFDTGELFF. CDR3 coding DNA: TGTGCCAGCAGCCACTGGTTCGGTTTTGATACCGGGGAGCTGTTTTTT. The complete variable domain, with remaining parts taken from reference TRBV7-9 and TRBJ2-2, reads DTGVSQNPRHKITKRGQNVTFRCDPISEHNRLYWYRQTLGQGPEFLTYFQNEAQLEKSRLLSDRFSAERPKGSFSTLEIQRTEQGDSAMYLCASSHWFGFDTGELFFGEGSRLTVL.

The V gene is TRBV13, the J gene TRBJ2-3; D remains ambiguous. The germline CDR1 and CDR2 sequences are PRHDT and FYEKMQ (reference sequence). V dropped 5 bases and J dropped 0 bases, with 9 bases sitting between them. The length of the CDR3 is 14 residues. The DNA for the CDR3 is TGTGCCAGCAGCCGGCGAACTAGCACAGATACGCAGTATTTT. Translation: CASSRRTSTDTQYF.

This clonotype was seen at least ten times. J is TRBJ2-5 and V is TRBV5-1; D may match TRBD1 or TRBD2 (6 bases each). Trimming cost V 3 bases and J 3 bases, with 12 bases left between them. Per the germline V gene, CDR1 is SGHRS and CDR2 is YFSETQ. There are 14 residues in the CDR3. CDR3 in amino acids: CASSSPGAEETQYF. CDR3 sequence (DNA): TGCGCCAGCAGCTCTCCGGGGGCGGAAGAGACCCAGTACTTC. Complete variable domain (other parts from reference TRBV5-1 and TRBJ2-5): KAGVTQTPRYLIKTRGQQVTLSCSPISGHRSVSWYQQTPGQGLQFLFEYFSETQRNKGNFPGRFSGRQFSNSRSEMNVSTLELGDSALYLCASSSPGAEETQYFGPGTRLLVL.

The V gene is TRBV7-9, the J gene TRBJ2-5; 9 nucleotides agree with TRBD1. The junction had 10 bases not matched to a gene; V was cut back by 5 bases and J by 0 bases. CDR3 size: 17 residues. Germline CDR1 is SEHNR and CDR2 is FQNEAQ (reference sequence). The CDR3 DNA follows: TGTGCCAGCAGCCCCCGGGGGACAGGGTCGTACCAAGAGACCCAGTACTTC. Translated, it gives CASSPRGTGSYQETQYF.

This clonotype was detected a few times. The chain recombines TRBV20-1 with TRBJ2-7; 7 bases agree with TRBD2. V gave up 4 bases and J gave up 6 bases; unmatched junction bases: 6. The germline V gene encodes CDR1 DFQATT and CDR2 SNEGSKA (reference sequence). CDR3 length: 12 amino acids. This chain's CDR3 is CSAMGGFGEQYF. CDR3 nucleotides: TGCAGTGCTATGGGGGGGTTCGGCGAGCAGTACTTC.

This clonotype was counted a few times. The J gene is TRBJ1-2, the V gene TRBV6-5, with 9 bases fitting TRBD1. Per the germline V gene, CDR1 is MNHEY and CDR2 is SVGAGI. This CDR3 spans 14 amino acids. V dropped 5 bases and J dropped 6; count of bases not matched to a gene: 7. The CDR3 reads CASSRPGQGDGYTF. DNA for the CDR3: TGTGCCAGCAGTCGGCCGGGACAGGGTGATGGCTACACCTTC.

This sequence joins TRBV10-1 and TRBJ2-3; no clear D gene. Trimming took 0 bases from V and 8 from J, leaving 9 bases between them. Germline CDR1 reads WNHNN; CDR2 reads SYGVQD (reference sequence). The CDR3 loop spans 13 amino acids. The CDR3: CASSESALTTQYF. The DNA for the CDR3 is TGCGCCAGCAGTGAGTCGGCGCTTACTACGCAGTATTTT.

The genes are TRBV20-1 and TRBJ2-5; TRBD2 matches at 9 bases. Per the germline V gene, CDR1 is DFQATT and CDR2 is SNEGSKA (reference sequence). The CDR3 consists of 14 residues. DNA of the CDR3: TGCAGCGTGACAGGGCTAGCGGGGAAAGAGACCCAGTACTTC. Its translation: CSVTGLAGKETQYF.

The CDR3 sequence is CATSDFNTGDPSTDTQYF. CDR3 coding DNA: TGTGCCACCAGTGATTTTAATACGGGGGACCCTAGCACAGATACGCAGTATTTT. This rearrangement joins TRBV24-1 to TRBJ2-3; D possibly corresponds to TRBD2 (6 bases). V was cut by 1 base and J by 0 bases, with 16 bases left in between. The germline gives CDR1 KGHDR, CDR2 SFDVKD. The CDR3 loop spans 18 amino acids.

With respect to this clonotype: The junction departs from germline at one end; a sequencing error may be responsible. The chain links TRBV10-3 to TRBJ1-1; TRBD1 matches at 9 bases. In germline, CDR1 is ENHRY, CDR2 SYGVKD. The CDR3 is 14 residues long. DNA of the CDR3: TGTGCCATCAGTGCGACAGGGGGGAACACTGAAGCCTTCTTT. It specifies CAISATGGNTEAFF.

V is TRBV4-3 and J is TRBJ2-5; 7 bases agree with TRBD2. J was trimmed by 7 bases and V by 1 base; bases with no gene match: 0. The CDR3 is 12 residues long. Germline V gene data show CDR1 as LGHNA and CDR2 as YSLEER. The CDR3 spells CASSQGGGTQYF. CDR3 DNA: TGCGCCAGCAGCCAAGGGGGGGGGACCCAGTACTTC.

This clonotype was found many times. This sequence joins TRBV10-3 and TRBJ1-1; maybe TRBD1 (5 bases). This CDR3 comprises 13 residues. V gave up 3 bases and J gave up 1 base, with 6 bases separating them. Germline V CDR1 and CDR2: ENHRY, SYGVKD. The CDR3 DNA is TGTGCCATCAGTGATGGGGGGAACACTGAAGCTTTCTTT. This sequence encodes CAISDGGNTEAFF.

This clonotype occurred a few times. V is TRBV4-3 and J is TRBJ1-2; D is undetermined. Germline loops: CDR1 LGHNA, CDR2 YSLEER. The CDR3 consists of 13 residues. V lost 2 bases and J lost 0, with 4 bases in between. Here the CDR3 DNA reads TGCGCCAGCAGCCAAAAAGCTAACTATGGCTACACCTTC. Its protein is CASSQKANYGYTF.

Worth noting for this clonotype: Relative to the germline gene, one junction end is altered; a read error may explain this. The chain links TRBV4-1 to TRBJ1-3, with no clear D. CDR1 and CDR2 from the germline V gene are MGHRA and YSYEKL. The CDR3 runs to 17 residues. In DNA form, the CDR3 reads TGCGCCAACAGCCAAGATCTTCGGGAAGCAGGAGGAAACACCATATATTTT. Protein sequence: CANSQDLREAGGNTIYF.

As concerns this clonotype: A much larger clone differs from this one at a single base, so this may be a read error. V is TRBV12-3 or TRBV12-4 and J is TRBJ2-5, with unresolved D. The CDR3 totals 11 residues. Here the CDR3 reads CAGRRRETQYF. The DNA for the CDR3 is TGTGCCGGCAGGAGAAGAGAGACCCAGTACTTC.

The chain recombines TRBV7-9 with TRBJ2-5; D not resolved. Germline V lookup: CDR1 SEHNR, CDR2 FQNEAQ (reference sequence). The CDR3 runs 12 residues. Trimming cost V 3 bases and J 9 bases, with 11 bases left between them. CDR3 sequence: CASSFGGQPQYF. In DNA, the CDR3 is TGTGCCAGCAGCTTTGGCGGTCAGCCCCAGTACTTC.

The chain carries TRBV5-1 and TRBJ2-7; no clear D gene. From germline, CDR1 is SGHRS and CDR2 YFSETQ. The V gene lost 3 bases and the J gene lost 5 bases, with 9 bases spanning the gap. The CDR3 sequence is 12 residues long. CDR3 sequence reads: CASSWRKDEQYF. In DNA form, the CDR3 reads TGCGCCAGCAGCTGGAGAAAGGACGAGCAGTACTTC. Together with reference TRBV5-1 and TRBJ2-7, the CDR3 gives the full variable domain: KAGVTQTPRYLIKTRGQQVTLSCSPISGHRSVSWYQQTPGQGLQFLFEYFSETQRNKGNFPGRFSGRQFSNSRSEMNVSTLELGDSALYLCASSWRKDEQYFGPGTRLTVT.